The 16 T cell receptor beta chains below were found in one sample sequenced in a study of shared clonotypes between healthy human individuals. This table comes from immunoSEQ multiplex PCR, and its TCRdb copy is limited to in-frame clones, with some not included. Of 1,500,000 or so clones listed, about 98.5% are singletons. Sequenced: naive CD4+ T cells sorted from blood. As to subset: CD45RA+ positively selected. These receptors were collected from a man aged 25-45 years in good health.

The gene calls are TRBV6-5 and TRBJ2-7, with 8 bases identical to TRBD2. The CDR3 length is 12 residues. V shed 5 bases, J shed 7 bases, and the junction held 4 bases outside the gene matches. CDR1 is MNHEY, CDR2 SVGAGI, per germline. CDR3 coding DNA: TGTGCCAGCAGTGGCTCGGGGGGGGAGCAGTACTTC. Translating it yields CASSGSGGEQYF.

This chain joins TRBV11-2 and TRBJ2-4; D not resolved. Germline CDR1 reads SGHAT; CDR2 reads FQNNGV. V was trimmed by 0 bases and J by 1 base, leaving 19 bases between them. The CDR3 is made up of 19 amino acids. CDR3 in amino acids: CASSLDKNLLKDAKNIQYF. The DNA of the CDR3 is TGTGCCAGCAGCTTAGATAAGAACCTCTTAAAAGACGCCAAAAACATTCAGTACTTC.

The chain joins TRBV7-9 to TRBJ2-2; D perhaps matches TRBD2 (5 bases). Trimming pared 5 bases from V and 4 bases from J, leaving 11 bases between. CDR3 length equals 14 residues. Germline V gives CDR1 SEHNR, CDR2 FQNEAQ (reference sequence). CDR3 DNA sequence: TGTGCCAGCAGCCCGAGGGCGACCACCGGGGAGCTGTTTTTT. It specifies CASSPRATTGELFF.

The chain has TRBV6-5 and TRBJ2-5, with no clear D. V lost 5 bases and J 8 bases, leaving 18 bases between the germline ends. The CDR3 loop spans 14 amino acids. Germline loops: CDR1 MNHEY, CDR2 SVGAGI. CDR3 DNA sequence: TGTGCCAGCAGTCCCCCAATAGCTGGGTTTACCCAGTACTTC. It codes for CASSPPIAGFTQYF.

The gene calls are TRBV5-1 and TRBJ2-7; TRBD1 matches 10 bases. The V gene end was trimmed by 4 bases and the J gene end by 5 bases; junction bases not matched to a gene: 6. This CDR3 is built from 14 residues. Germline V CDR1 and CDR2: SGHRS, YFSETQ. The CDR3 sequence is CASSQVGTGDEQYF. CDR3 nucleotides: TGCGCCAGCAGCCAAGTAGGGACAGGGGACGAGCAGTACTTC. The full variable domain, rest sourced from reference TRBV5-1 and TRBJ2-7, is KAGVTQTPRYLIKTRGQQVTLSCSPISGHRSVSWYQQTPGQGLQFLFEYFSETQRNKGNFPGRFSGRQFSNSRSEMNVSTLELGDSALYLCASSQVGTGDEQYFGPGTRLTVT.

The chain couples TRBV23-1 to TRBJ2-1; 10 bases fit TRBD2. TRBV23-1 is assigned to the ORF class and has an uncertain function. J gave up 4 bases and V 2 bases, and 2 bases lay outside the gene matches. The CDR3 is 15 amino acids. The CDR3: CASSQLAGVYNEQFF. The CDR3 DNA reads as TGCGCCAGCAGTCAACTAGCGGGAGTGTACAATGAGCAGTTCTTC.

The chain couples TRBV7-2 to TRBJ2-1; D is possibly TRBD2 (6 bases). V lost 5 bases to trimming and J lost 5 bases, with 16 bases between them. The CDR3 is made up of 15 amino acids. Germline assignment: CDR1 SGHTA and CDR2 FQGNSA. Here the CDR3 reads CASSPMGRPNNEQFF. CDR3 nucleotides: TGTGCCAGCAGCCCAATGGGGAGGCCGAACAATGAGCAGTTCTTC.

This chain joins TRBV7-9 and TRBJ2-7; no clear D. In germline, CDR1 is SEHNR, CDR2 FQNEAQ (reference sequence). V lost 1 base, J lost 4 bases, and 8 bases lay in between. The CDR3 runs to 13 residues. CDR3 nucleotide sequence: TGTGCCAGCAGCTTAGAGGGATATTACGAGCAGTACTTC. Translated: CASSLEGYYEQYF. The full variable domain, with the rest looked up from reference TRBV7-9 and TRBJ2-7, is DTGVSQNPRHKITKRGQNVTFRCDPISEHNRLYWYRQTLGQGPEFLTYFQNEAQLEKSRLLSDRFSAERPKGSFSTLEIQRTEQGDSAMYLCASSLEGYYEQYFGPGTRLTVT.

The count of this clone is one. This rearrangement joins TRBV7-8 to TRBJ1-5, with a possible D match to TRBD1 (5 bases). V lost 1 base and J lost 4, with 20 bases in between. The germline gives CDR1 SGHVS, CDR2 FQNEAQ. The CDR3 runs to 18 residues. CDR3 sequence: CASSLGGSGGPANQPQHF. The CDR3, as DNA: TGTGCCAGCAGCTTAGGGGGGTCCGGAGGGCCCGCTAATCAGCCCCAGCATTTT. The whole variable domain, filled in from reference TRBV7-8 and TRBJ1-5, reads GAGVSQSPRYKVAKRGQDVALRCDPISGHVSLFWYQQALGQGPEFLTYFQNEAQLDKSGLPSDRFFAERPEGSVSTLKIQRTQQEDSAVYLCASSLGGSGGPANQPQHFGDGTRLSIL.

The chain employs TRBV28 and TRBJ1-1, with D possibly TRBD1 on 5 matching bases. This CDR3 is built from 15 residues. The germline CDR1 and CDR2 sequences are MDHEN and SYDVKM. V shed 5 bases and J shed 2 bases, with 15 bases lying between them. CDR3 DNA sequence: TGTGCCAGCAGTCCCCGTTCGGGGACTAACACTGAAGCTTTCTTT. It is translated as CASSPRSGTNTEAFF.

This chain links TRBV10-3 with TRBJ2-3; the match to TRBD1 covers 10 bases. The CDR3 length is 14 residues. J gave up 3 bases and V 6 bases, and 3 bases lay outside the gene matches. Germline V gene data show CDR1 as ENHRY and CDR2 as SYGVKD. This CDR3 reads CAISPGQGTDTQYF. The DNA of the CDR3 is TGTGCCATCAGCCCGGGACAGGGGACAGATACGCAGTATTTT.

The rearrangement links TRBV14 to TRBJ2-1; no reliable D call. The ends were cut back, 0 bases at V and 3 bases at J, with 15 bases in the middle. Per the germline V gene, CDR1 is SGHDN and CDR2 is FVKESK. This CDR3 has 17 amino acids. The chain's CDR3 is CASSQDPNYRLYNEQFF. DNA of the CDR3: TGTGCCAGCAGCCAAGATCCTAACTACCGACTCTACAATGAGCAGTTCTTC.

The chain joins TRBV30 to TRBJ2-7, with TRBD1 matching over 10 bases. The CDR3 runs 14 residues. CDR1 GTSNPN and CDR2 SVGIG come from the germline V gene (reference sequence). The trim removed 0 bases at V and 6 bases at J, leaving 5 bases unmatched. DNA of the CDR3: TGTGCCTGGAGTGTGCCCGGGACAGGGGTCGAGCAGTACTTC. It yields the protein CAWSVPGTGVEQYF. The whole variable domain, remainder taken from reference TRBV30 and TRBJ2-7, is SQTIHQWPATLVQPVGSPLSLECTVEGTSNPNLYWYRQAAGRGLQLLFYSVGIGQISSEVPQNLSASRPQDRQFILSSKKLLLSDSGFYLCAWSVPGTGVEQYFGPGTRLTVT.

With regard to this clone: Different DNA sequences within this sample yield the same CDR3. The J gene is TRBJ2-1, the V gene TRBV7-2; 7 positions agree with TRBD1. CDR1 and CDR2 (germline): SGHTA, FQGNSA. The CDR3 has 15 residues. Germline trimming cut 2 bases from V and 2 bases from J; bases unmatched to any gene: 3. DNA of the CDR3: TGTGCCAGCAGCTTATTCAGGGGGACCTACAATGAGCAGTTCTTC. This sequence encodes CASSLFRGTYNEQFF.

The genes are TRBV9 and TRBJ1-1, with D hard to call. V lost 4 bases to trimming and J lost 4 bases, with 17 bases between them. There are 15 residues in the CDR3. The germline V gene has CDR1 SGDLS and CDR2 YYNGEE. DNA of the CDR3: TGTGCCAGCAGCCAATCCCATTTTTCGGTCACTGAAGCTTTCTTT. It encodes CASSQSHFSVTEAFF.

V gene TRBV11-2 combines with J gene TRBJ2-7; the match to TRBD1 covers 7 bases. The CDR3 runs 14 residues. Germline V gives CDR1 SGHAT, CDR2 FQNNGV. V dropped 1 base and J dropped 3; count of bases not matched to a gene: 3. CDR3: CASSLAGTVYEQYF. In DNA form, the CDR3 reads TGTGCCAGCAGCTTAGCGGGGACAGTCTACGAGCAGTACTTC.